Listed below are T cell receptor beta chains from one sample, sequenced in a study of graft-versus-host responses after intestinal transplantation. The repertoire was sequenced with immunoSEQ multiplex PCR; TCRdb's copy has only in-frame clones and lacks some. The table lists over 9,000 clones, around nine tenths of them singletons, with more than 9.5% in the top ten. The sequenced sample was PBMCs, obtained roughly 35 weeks after intestinal transplant. The receptors come from a human patient who received an intestinal transplant, so some T cells may come from the graft donor. CDR3s include the opening cysteine and the closing phenylalanine or tryptophan. Each record gives: clone size, D gene, V gene, J gene, CDR3 DNA, CDR3 protein. A D gene is named only where the DNA matches it firmly. Clone size is shown for a subset of rows, as once, few, many or a class of expanded clone.

size: .
D: .
V: TRBV6-1
J: TRBJ2-5
DNA: TGTGCCAGCAGTGAATCGGCAGGGGCAGGGGAGACCCAGTACTTC
CDR3: CASSESAGAGETQYF

size: .
D: .
V: TRBV27
J: TRBJ1-3
DNA: TGTGCCAGCAGTTTATCCCCGGCCAGGGGAATTGGAAACACCATATATTTT
CDR3: CASSLSPARGIGNTIYF

size: .
D: .
V: TRBV21-1
J: TRBJ2-7
DNA: TGTGCCAGCAGCAAGACAAGGAGCTCCTACGAGCAGTACTTC
CDR3: CASSKTRSSYEQYF

size: .
D: .
V: TRBV21-1
J: TRBJ2-1
DNA: TGTGCCAGCAAAACGAGGAGCGGATTCTCCTACAATGAGCAGTTCTTC
CDR3: CASKTRSGFSYNEQFF

size: .
D: .
V: TRBV7-3
J: TRBJ1-1
DNA: TGTGCCAGCAGCTTAAAGGGGGGTCTGAACACTGAAGCTTTCTTT
CDR3: CASSLKGGLNTEAFF

size: .
D: .
V: TRBV9
J: TRBJ1-5
DNA: TGTGCCAGCAGCGTAGAAGGGGGCAATCAGCCCCAGCATTTT
CDR3: CASSVEGGNQPQHF

size: once
D: TRBD2
V: TRBV28
J: TRBJ2-1
DNA: TGTGCCATTTGGACTAGCGGGAGAAATGAGCAGTTCTTC
CDR3: CAIWTSGRNEQFF

size: few
D: .
V: TRBV5-1
J: TRBJ1-1
DNA: TGCGCCAGCAGCTTGGGTGGGACGAACACTGAAGCTTTCTTT
CDR3: CASSLGGTNTEAFF

size: .
D: .
V: TRBV9
J: TRBJ1-1
DNA: TGTGCCAGCAGCGTAACACCCCGTGAAGCTTTCTTT
CDR3: CASSVTPREAFF

size: .
D: .
V: TRBV28
J: TRBJ2-1
DNA: TGTGCCAGCAGTCACAGGAGCTACGACTCCCCTTCCTACAATGAGCAGTTCTTC
CDR3: CASSHRSYDSPSYNEQFF

size: once
D: TRBD2
V: TRBV7-2
J: TRBJ2-3
DNA: TGTGCCAGCAGCCCCGGCAGGCTAGCGGGAGGGAGGGGTACGCAGTATTTT
CDR3: CASSPGRLAGGRGTQYF

size: .
D: TRBD1
V: TRBV5-1
J: TRBJ2-3
DNA: TGCGCCAGCAGCTTGATACCCCCCCCGGGACAGGGACCTTCGGGAGATACGCAGTATTTT
CDR3: CASSLIPPPGQGPSGDTQYF

size: .
D: .
V: TRBV7-9
J: TRBJ2-2
DNA: TGTGCCAGCAGCCCCGTGGGCTTCGGGGAGCTGTTTTTT
CDR3: CASSPVGFGELFF

size: .
D: .
V: TRBV1
J: TRBJ2-7
DNA: TGCGCCAGCAGCCAAGACGTTGGCGCCTACGAGCAGTACTTC
CDR3: CASSQDVGAYEQYF

size: .
D: TRBD2
V: TRBV23-1
J: TRBJ2-3
DNA: TGCGCCAGCAGTCCGACTAGCGGGAGAGATACGCAGTATTTT
CDR3: CASSPTSGRDTQYF

size: few
D: TRBD1
V: TRBV30
J: TRBJ1-2
DNA: TGTGCCTGGAGTGTACGAGGGACAGGTGTCTATGGCTACACCTTC
CDR3: CAWSVRGTGVYGYTF

size: once
D: TRBD1
V: TRBV9
J: TRBJ2-1
DNA: TGTGCCAGCAGCTCCCACAGGGGGCGCGACAATGAGCAGTTCTTC
CDR3: CASSSHRGRDNEQFF

size: .
D: .
V: TRBV14
J: TRBJ1-2
DNA: TGTGCCAGCAGCCAAGATTTATTTGTGGATGGCTACACCTTC
CDR3: CASSQDLFVDGYTF

size: .
D: .
V: TRBV9
J: TRBJ2-1
DNA: TGTGCCAGCAGCGTAGCTGAGAGGGGAGAGCAGTTCTTC
CDR3: CASSVAERGEQFF

size: .
D: .
V: TRBV6-1
J: TRBJ2-5
DNA: TGTGCCAGCAGTGAAGTGTTGGCGACCCAGTACTTC
CDR3: CASSEVLATQYF

size: .
D: TRBD1
V: TRBV10-3
J: TRBJ2-7
DNA: TGTGCCGTGGGGACAGCTACCTACGAGCAGTACTTC
CDR3: CAVGTATYEQYF

size: .
D: TRBD1
V: TRBV30
J: TRBJ2-1
DNA: TGTGCCTGGGTTAAGGGGCAGGGGGCTTGGAGCTCCTACAATGAGCAGTTCTTC
CDR3: CAWVKGQGAWSSYNEQFF

size: .
D: TRBD2
V: TRBV28
J: TRBJ2-7
DNA: TGTGCCAGCGGTCGGCCTAGCGGGAGAGTAGGTCGAGTCGAGCAGTACTTC
CDR3: CASGRPSGRVGRVEQYF

size: .
D: TRBD2
V: TRBV7-7
J: TRBJ2-5
DNA: TGTGCTAGCAGCGCCCTTGGGGCGGGAGCCCAAGAGACCCAGTACTTC
CDR3: CASSALGAGAQETQYF

size: .
D: .
V: TRBV28
J: TRBJ2-6
DNA: TGTGCCAGCAGTTCGGCGGAGATTACTGGGGCCAACGTCCTGACTTTC
CDR3: CASSSAEITGANVLTF

size: once
D: TRBD1
V: TRBV6-4
J: TRBJ2-1
DNA: TGTGCCAGCAGTCCACAGGGGGATGAGCAGTTCTTC
CDR3: CASSPQGDEQFF

size: few
D: .
V: TRBV7-4
J: TRBJ1-2
DNA: TGTGCCAGCAGCTTCCCGGGCGGGGCGCGGGGCTACACCTTC
CDR3: CASSFPGGARGYTF

size: .
D: .
V: TRBV20-1
J: TRBJ1-2
DNA: TGCAGTGCCCGTGGGGGGGATGGCTACACCTTC
CDR3: CSARGGDGYTF

size: few
D: .
V: TRBV11-1
J: TRBJ2-7
DNA: TGTGCCAGCAGCTTGGGGATGCTATCTAACTACGAGCAGTACTTC
CDR3: CASSLGMLSNYEQYF

size: .
D: TRBD1
V: TRBV9
J: TRBJ2-1
DNA: TGTGCCAGCAGCGCCGGGACAGGGGGGAATGAGCAGTTCTTC
CDR3: CASSAGTGGNEQFF

size: .
D: TRBD2
V: TRBV4-3
J: TRBJ2-3
DNA: TGCGCCAGCAGCCGGGCTAGCGGCCCCACAGATACGCAGTATTTT
CDR3: CASSRASGPTDTQYF

size: once
D: .
V: TRBV11-3
J: TRBJ2-7
DNA: TGTGCCAGCAGCTTGTCTCCGGGGTACGAGCAGTACTTC
CDR3: CASSLSPGYEQYF

size: .
D: TRBD2
V: TRBV28
J: TRBJ2-7
DNA: TGTGCCAGCAGTTTAGCTACTAGCGGGGTCCGCAACGAGCAGTACTTC
CDR3: CASSLATSGVRNEQYF

size: .
D: .
V: TRBV5-1
J: TRBJ2-3
DNA: TGCGCCAGCAGCTGGCGGGCTAGCGAGACAGATACGCAGTATTTT
CDR3: CASSWRASETDTQYF

size: once
D: .
V: TRBV7-9
J: TRBJ2-7
DNA: TGTGCCAGCAGCTTACGAGGGGCCTACGAGCAGTACTTC
CDR3: CASSLRGAYEQYF

size: .
D: .
V: TRBV6-4
J: TRBJ2-3
DNA: TGTGCCAGCAGTGACTCTGGCGGGGGCGGCACAGATACGCAGTATTTT
CDR3: CASSDSGGGGTDTQYF

size: .
D: .
V: TRBV11-2
J: TRBJ1-2
DNA: TGTGCCAGCAGCTTTTACAACTATGGCTACACCTTC
CDR3: CASSFYNYGYTF

size: .
D: .
V: TRBV6-1
J: TRBJ2-7
DNA: TGTGCCAGCAGTGAAGTTGCGGCAGCCTACGAGCAGTACTTC
CDR3: CASSEVAAAYEQYF

size: once
D: TRBD2
V: TRBV10-3
J: TRBJ2-5
DNA: TGTGCCATCAGTGAGTCTGGGACTAGCGGGAGAGAGACCCAGTACTTC
CDR3: CAISESGTSGRETQYF

size: .
D: TRBD1
V: TRBV7-8
J: TRBJ1-3
DNA: TGTGCCAGCAGCTGGGGACAGGTATCTGGAAACACCATATATTTT
CDR3: CASSWGQVSGNTIYF

size: .
D: .
V: TRBV9
J: TRBJ1-3
DNA: TGTGCCAGCAGCCCCGCAACCGGGGCTATCTCTGGAAACACCATATATTTT
CDR3: CASSPATGAISGNTIYF

size: .
D: .
V: TRBV12-5
J: TRBJ2-7
DNA: TGTGCTAGTGGGGCAGACAGGATCGAGCACGAGCAGTACTTC
CDR3: CASGADRIEHEQYF

size: .
D: .
V: TRBV13
J: TRBJ1-6
DNA: TGTGCCAGCAGCTGGACGCAGGGAAGGAGGGGGAATTCACCCCTCCACTTT
CDR3: CASSWTQGRRGNSPLHF

size: .
D: TRBD1
V: TRBV9
J: TRBJ2-1
DNA: TGTGCCAGCAGCGCAGTTGACAGGGGCCACAATGAGCAGTTCTTC
CDR3: CASSAVDRGHNEQFF

size: .
D: .
V: TRBV7-2
J: TRBJ2-1
DNA: TGTGCCAGCAGCCCTCTAGCGAGTTTGAATGAGCAGTTCTTC
CDR3: CASSPLASLNEQFF

size: once
D: TRBD2
V: TRBV13
J: TRBJ2-7
DNA: TGTGCCAGCAGCTTTCGACTAGCGGGGGAAAGTCAGTACTTC
CDR3: CASSFRLAGESQYF

size: .
D: .
V: TRBV27
J: TRBJ2-7
DNA: TGTGCCAGCAGTCCCACAGGACTCGAGCAGTACTTC
CDR3: CASSPTGLEQYF

size: .
D: .
V: TRBV18
J: TRBJ2-1
DNA: TGTGCCAGCTCACCGGGAAATGAGCAGTTCTTC
CDR3: CASSPGNEQFF

size: .
D: .
V: TRBV14
J: TRBJ2-1
DNA: TGTGCCAGCAGCCAAGGTCGTACAGTTAGCGATGAGCAGTTCTTC
CDR3: CASSQGRTVSDEQFF

size: once
D: TRBD1
V: TRBV27
J: TRBJ1-5
DNA: TGTGCCAGCAGTTTACTAGGGGGCGTTCAGCCCCAGCATTTT
CDR3: CASSLLGGVQPQHF

size: .
D: TRBD2
V: TRBV13
J: TRBJ2-4
DNA: TGTGCCAGCAGCCCGGGACTAGCGGGAGCGGGGGGCATTCAGTACTTC
CDR3: CASSPGLAGAGGIQYF

size: .
D: TRBD1
V: TRBV10-1
J: TRBJ1-1
DNA: TGCGCCAGCCCACTCAAATACCGGGACAGCCCTGAAGCTTTCTTT
CDR3: CASPLKYRDSPEAFF

size: .
D: .
V: TRBV11-3
J: TRBJ2-3
DNA: TGTGCCAGCAGCTTAGGGCCCGAGGCAGATACGCAGTATTTT
CDR3: CASSLGPEADTQYF

size: .
D: TRBD1
V: TRBV14
J: TRBJ1-2
DNA: TGTGCCAGCAGGTCGGGACAGAACTATGGCTACACCTTC
CDR3: CASRSGQNYGYTF

size: .
D: TRBD2
V: TRBV9
J: TRBJ2-1
DNA: TGTGCCAGCAGCGCCTTAGCGGGAGCCGACAATGAGCAGTTCTTC
CDR3: CASSALAGADNEQFF

size: .
D: .
V: TRBV19
J: TRBJ2-3
DNA: TGTGCCAGTAGTAGGACCCGCACAGATACGCAGTATTTT
CDR3: CASSRTRTDTQYF

size: .
D: .
V: TRBV28
J: TRBJ1-2
DNA: TGTGCCAGCAGTATACCCGGGGCCCTCAATGGCTACACCTTC
CDR3: CASSIPGALNGYTF

size: .
D: .
V: TRBV6-5
J: TRBJ2-1
DNA: TGTGCCAGCAGTTACATGGGCGTACACAATGAGCAGTTCTTC
CDR3: CASSYMGVHNEQFF

size: .
D: TRBD1
V: TRBV10-3
J: TRBJ2-3
DNA: TGTGCCATCAGGGGGGTCAGGGACAGAATTATACTCACAGATACGCAGTATTTT
CDR3: CAIRGVRDRIILTDTQYF